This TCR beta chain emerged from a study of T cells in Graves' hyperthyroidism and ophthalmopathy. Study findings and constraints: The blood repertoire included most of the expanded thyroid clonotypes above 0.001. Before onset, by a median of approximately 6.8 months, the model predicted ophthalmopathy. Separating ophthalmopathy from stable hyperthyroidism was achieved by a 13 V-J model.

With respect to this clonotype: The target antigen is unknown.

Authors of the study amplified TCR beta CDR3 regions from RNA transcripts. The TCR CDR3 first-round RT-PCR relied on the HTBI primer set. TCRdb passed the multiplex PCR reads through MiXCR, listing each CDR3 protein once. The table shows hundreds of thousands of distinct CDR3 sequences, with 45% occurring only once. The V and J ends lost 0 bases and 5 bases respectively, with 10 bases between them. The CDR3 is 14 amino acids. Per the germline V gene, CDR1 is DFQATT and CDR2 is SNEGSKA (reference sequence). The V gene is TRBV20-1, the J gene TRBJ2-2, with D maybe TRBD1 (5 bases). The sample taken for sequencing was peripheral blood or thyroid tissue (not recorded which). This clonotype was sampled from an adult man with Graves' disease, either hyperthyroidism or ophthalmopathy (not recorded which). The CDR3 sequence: CSARDRVGTGELFF. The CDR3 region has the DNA TGCAGTGCTAGAGACAGGGTGGGGACCGGGGAGCTGTTTTTT.